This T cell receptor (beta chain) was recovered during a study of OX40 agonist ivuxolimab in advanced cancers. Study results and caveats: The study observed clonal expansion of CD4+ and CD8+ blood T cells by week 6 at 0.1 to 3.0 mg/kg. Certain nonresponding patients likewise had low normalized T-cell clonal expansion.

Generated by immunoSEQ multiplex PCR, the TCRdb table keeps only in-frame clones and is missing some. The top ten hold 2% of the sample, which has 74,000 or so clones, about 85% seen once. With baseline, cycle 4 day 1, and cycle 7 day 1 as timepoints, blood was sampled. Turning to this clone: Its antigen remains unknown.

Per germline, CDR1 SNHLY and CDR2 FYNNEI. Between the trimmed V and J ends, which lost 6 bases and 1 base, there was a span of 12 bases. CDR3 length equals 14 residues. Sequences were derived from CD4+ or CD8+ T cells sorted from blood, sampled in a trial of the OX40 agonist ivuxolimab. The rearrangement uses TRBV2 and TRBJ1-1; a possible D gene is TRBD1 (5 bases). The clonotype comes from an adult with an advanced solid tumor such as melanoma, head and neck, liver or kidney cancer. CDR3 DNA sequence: TGTGCCAGCAGACCGGGACGGGCGAACACTGAAGCTTTCTTT. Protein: CASRPGRANTEAFF.